This T cell receptor (beta chain) was sequenced in a study of regulatory T cells in long-lasting Graves disease. The time point here: newly diagnosed GD, antithyroid drugs for less than 3 months. Following extraction of RNA from PBMCs, that RNA was used to make the TCR library. This clonotype was found many times. Both iRepertoire HTBI primers and Arm-PCR of CDR3 regions were used to build the TCR beta libraries. MiXCR, applied by TCRdb to the multiplex PCR reads, yields one record per CDR3 protein. The table has around 400,000 distinct CDR3 sequences, approximately 12% seen once. With 8 bases removed from V and 4 bases from J, the gap between germline ends came to 14 bases. The CDR3 is 13 amino acids. Germline CDR1 reads MNHNS; CDR2 reads SASEGT. The same specimen was also included in a second study, on T cells in Graves' hyperthyroidism and ophthalmopathy. As reported in that work: Diagnoses were established using clinical symptoms, serum thyroxine and TRAb, thyroid ultrasound and orbital computed tomography.

This sequence joins TRBV6-1 and TRBJ2-5; a weak D match, TRBD2 (6 bases). The specimen comprised peripheral blood mononuclear cells (PBMCs), sampled at new diagnosis, from a patient treated with antithyroid drugs. The origin of this receptor is a woman in her late teens or twenties with Graves disease. As DNA, the CDR3 is TGTGCCAGCGGGACTCACGTCTCAGAGACCCAGTACTTC. It specifies CASGTHVSETQYF.